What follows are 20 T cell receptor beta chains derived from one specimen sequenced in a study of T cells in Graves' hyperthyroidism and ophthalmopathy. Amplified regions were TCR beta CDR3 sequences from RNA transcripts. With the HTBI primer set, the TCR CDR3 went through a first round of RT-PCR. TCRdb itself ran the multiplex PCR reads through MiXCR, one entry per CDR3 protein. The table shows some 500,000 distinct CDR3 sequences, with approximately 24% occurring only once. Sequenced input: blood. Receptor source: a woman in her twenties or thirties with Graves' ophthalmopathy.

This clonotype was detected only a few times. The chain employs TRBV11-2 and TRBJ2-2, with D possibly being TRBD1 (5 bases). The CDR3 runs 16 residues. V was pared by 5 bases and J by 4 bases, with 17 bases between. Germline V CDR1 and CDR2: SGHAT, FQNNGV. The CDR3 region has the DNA TGTGCCAGCAGCAACATCAGGACATACGGCACCGGGGAGCTGTTTTTT. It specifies CASSNIRTYGTGELFF. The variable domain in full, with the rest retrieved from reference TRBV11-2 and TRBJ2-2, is EAGVAQSPRYKIIEKRQSVAFWCNPISGHATLYWYQQILGQGPKLLIQFQNNGVVDDSQLPKDRFSAERLKGVDSTLKIQPAKLEDSAVYLCASSNIRTYGTGELFFGEGSRLTVL.

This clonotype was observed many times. Here the CDR3 DNA reads TGTGCCAGCAGCTATCAAGCCATAGATTCCGAGCAGTACTTC. It yields the protein CASSYQAIDSEQYF. This chain connects TRBV11-2 to TRBJ2-7; D is unclear. The ends were cut back, 4 bases at V and 6 bases at J, with 16 bases in the middle. The CDR3 has 14 residues. CDR1 and CDR2 from the germline V gene are SGHAT and FQNNGV.

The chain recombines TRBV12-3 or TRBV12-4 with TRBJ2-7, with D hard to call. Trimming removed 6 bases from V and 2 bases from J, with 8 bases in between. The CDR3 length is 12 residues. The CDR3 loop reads CASRLEAYEQYF. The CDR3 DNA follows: TGTGCCAGCAGGCTAGAGGCCTACGAGCAGTACTTC.

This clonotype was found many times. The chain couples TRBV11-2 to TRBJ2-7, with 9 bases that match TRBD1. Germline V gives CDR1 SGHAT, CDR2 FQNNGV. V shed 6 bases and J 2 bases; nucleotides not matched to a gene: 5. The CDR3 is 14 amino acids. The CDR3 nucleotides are TGTGCCAGCAGTTTCGGGACAGGGACCTACGAGCAGTACTTC. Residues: CASSFGTGTYEQYF.

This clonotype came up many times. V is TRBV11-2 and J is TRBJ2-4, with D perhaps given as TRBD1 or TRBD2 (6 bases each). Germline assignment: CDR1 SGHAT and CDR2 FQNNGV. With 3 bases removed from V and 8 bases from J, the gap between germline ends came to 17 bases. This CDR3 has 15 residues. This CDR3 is CASSFYGGYLDIQYF. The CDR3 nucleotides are TGTGCCAGCAGCTTTTACGGGGGCTACTTGGACATTCAGTACTTC.

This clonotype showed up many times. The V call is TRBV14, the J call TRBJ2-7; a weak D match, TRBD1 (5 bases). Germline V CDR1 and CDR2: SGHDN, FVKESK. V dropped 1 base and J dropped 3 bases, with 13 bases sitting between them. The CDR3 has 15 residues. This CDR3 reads CASSQAQAPDYEQYF. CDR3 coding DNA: TGTGCCAGCAGCCAAGCACAGGCCCCCGACTACGAGCAGTACTTC.

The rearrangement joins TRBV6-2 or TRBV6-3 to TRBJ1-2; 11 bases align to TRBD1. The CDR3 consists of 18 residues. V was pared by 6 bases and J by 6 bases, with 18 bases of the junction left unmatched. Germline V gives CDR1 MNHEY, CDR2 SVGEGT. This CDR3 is CASRFDALPRDRGNGYTF. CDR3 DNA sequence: TGTGCCAGCAGGTTCGACGCTCTCCCCCGGGACAGGGGGAATGGCTACACCTTC.

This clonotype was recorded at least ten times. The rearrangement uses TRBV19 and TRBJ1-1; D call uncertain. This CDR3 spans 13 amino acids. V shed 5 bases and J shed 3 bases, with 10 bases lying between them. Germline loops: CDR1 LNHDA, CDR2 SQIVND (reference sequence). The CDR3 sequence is CASSSSWDTEAFF. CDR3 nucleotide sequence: TGTGCCAGTAGTTCGTCCTGGGACACTGAAGCTTTCTTT. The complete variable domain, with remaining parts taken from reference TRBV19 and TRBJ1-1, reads DGGITQSPKYLFRKEGQNVTLSCEQNLNHDAMYWYRQDPGQGLRLIYYSQIVNDFQKGDIAEGYSVSREKKESFPLTVTSAQKNPTAFYLCASSSSWDTEAFFGQGTRLTVV.

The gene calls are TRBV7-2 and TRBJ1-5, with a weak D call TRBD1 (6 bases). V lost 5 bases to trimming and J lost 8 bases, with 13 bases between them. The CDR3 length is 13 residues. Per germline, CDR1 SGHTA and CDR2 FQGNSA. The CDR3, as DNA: TGTGCCAGCAGCCCGCAGGGGCCGGAGCCCCAGCATTTT. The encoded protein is CASSPQGPEPQHF.

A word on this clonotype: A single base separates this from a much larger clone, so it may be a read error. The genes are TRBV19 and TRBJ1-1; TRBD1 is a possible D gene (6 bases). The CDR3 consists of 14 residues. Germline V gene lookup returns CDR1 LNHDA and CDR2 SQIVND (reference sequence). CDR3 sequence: CATTAGGLNTEACF. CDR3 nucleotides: TGTGCCACCACGGCGGGGGGCCTGAACACTGAAGCTTGCTTT.

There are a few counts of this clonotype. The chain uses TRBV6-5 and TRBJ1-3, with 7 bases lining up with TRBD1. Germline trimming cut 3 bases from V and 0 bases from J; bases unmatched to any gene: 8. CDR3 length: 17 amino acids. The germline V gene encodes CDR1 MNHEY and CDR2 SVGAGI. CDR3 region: CASSYYNRGNSGNTIYF. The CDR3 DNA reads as TGTGCCAGCAGTTATTATAACAGGGGAAACTCTGGAAACACCATATATTTT.

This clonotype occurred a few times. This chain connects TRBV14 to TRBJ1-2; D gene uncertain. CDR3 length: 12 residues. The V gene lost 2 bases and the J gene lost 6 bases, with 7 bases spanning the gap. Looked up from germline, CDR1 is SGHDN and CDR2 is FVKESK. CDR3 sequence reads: CASSQRTHGYTF. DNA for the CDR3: TGTGCCAGCAGCCAAAGGACTCATGGCTACACCTTC.

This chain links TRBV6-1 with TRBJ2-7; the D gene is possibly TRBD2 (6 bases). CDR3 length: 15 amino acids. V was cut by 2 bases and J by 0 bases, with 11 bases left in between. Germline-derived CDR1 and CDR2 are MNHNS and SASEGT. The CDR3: CASSEMDGSSYEQYF. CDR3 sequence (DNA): TGTGCCAGCAGTGAAATGGACGGGAGCTCCTACGAGCAGTACTTC.

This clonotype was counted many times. This CDR3 reads CASHPAGGDYGYTF. The CDR3, as DNA: TGCGCCAGCCACCCCGCGGGGGGCGACTATGGCTACACCTTC. V usage is TRBV4-3 and J usage is TRBJ1-2, with a tentative D call TRBD1 (6 bases). The length of the CDR3 is 14 residues. Germline V gene sequence: CDR1 LGHNA, CDR2 YSLEER. Trimming left V 8 bases short and J 3 bases short, with 16 bases between.

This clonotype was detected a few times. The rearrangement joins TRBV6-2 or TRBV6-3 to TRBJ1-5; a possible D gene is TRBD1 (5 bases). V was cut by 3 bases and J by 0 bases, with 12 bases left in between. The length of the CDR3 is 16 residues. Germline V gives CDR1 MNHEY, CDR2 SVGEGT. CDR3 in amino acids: CASSYFQGFSNQPQHF. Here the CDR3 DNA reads TGTGCCAGCAGTTATTTCCAGGGATTTAGCAATCAGCCCCAGCATTTT.

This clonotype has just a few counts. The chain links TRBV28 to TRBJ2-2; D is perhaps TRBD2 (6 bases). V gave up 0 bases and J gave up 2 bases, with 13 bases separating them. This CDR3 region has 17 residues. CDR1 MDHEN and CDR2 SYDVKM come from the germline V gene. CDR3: CASSLWGTGENTGELFF. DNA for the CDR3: TGTGCCAGCAGTTTATGGGGGACTGGGGAAAACACCGGGGAGCTGTTTTTT.

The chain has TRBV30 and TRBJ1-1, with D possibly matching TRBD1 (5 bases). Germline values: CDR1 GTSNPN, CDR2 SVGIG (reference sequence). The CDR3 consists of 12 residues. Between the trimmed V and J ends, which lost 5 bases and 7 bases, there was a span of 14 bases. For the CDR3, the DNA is TGTGCCTGGCAGCCGTGGGGCAGTGAAGCTTTCTTT. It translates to CAWQPWGSEAFF.

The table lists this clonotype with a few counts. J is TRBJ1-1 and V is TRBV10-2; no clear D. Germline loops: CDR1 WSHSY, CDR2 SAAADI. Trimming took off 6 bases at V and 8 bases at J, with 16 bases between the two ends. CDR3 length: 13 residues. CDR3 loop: CASSRTDLPEAFF. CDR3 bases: TGCGCCAGCAGCCGTACAGATTTACCCGAAGCTTTCTTT.

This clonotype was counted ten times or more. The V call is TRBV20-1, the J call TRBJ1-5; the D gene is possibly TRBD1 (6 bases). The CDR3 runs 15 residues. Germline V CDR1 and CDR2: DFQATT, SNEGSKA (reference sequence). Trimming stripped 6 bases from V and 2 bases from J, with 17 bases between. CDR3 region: CSARPGGSGNQPQHF. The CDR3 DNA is TGCAGTGCCCGACCGGGGGGCTCGGGCAATCAGCCCCAGCATTTT.

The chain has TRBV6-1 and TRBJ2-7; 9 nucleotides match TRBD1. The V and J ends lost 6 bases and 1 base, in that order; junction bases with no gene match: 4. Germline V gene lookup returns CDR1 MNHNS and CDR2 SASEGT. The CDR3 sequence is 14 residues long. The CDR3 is CASSKTGGSYEQYF. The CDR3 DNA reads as TGTGCCAGCAGCAAGACAGGGGGATCCTACGAGCAGTACTTC.